A single sample is the source of the 14 T cell receptor beta chains below, sequenced in a study of cytomegalovirus exposure and HLA in healthy donors. Vbeta (60) and Jbeta (13) primers were used in the PCR. The assay was immunoSEQ multiplex PCR, and TCRdb's table has in-frame clones only and misses some. The sample lists approximately 140,000 clones, around 67% occurring once. Sequenced sample: PBMCs. The receptors stem from a woman between 18 and 29 years old in good health and CMV-seronegative.

The chain carries TRBV7-9 and TRBJ2-3, with 8 bases identical to TRBD1. Trimming cost V 5 bases and J 3 bases; bases outside gene matches: 16. The CDR3 runs 18 residues. CDR1 is SEHNR and CDR2 is FQNEAQ in the germline V gene (reference sequence). CDR3 amino acids: CASSLPTRMTGVTDTQYF. As DNA, the CDR3 is TGTGCCAGCAGCCTGCCAACTCGAATGACAGGGGTTACAGATACGCAGTATTTT.

The genes are TRBV7-9 and TRBJ2-1; D is unclear. CDR3 size: 12 residues. Germline V gene data show CDR1 as SEHNR and CDR2 as FQNEAQ (reference sequence). Between the trimmed V and J ends, which lost 6 bases and 13 bases, there was a span of 16 bases. CDR3 in DNA: TGTGCCAGCAGTCAAACGACAAGCCGCCAGTTCTTC. Translated: CASSQTTSRQFF. The full variable domain, rest sourced from reference TRBV7-9 and TRBJ2-1, is DTGVSQNPRHKITKRGQNVTFRCDPISEHNRLYWYRQTLGQGPEFLTYFQNEAQLEKSRLLSDRFSAERPKGSFSTLEIQRTEQGDSAMYLCASSQTTSRQFFGPGTRLTVL.

This chain joins TRBV12-5 and TRBJ2-1; 10 nucleotides match TRBD2. The CDR3 has 14 residues. The V segment lost 4 bases and the J segment 7 bases; nucleotides outside the gene matches: 4. Germline values: CDR1 LGHNT, CDR2 FRNRAP. The CDR3 reads CASGWRTSGNEQFF. The CDR3, as DNA: TGTGCTAGTGGTTGGAGGACTAGCGGTAATGAGCAGTTCTTC.

The chain uses TRBV19 and TRBJ2-5; 10 nucleotides match TRBD1. Germline values: CDR1 LNHDA, CDR2 SQIVND (reference sequence). CDR3 size: 14 residues. J was trimmed by 5 bases and V by 6 bases; bases with no gene match: 6. The CDR3 nucleotides are TGTGCCAGTAGCGGTGACAGGGGGCTTGAGACCCAGTACTTC. This codes for CASSGDRGLETQYF.

This clone was counted a single time. The CDR3 spells CASSIDPTSGTYNEQFF. The DNA for the CDR3 is TGTGCCAGTAGTATAGATCCAACTAGCGGGACCTACAATGAGCAGTTCTTC. The J gene is TRBJ2-1, the V gene TRBV19; 10 positions agree with TRBD2. This CDR3 contains 17 residues. Trimming took 0 bases from V and 2 from J; bases not matched to a gene: 4. Germline loops: CDR1 LNHDA, CDR2 SQIVND (reference sequence).

The J gene is TRBJ2-1, the V gene TRBV28; 15 bases line up with TRBD2. The CDR3 runs to 18 residues. Germline V gene data show CDR1 as MDHEN and CDR2 as SYDVKM. V shed 5 bases and J 1 base; nucleotides not matched to a gene: 6. The CDR3 protein is CASSTGTSGGLSYNEQFF. For the CDR3, the DNA is TGTGCCAGCAGTACAGGGACTAGCGGGGGGCTATCCTACAATGAGCAGTTCTTC. The variable domain in full, with the rest retrieved from reference TRBV28 and TRBJ2-1, is DVKVTQSSRYLVKRTGEKVFLECVQDMDHENMFWYRQDPGLGLRLIYFSYDVKMKEKGDIPEGYSVSREKKERFSLILESASTNQTSMYLCASSTGTSGGLSYNEQFFGPGTRLTVL.

The chain employs TRBV14 and TRBJ1-2, with D possibly being TRBD1 (5 bases). V lost 3 bases, J lost 5 bases, and 10 bases lay in between. This CDR3 spans 13 amino acids. CDR1 SGHDN and CDR2 FVKESK come from the germline V gene. CDR3 protein: CASSHTGTYGYTF. As DNA, the CDR3 is TGTGCCAGCAGCCATACCGGGACTTATGGCTACACCTTC.

The chain combines TRBV4-3 with TRBJ1-1; D uncertain. In germline, CDR1 is LGHNA, CDR2 YSLEER. Trimming shortened V by 0 bases and J by 4 bases, and 12 bases separated the two germline ends. This CDR3 is 15 amino acids long. CDR3 region: CASSQDIQHGTEAFF. The CDR3 DNA reads as TGCGCCAGCAGCCAAGATATACAGCATGGCACTGAAGCTTTCTTT.

This sequence joins TRBV12-1 and TRBJ1-1; the tabulated D call, TRBD1, remains unverified against the DNA. TRBV12-1 has pseudogene status. The CDR3 has 16 amino acids. CDR3 bases: TGTGCCAGCAGCTTTGGGAGTGGTCAGGGTTCGATTGAAGCTTTCTTT. Amino acid sequence: CASSFGSGQGSIEAFF.

V gene TRBV28 combines with J gene TRBJ1-5; 9 bases are shared with TRBD1. Germline V gene sequence: CDR1 MDHEN, CDR2 SYDVKM. This CDR3 contains 15 residues. V lost 5 bases to trimming and J lost 6 bases; unmatched junction nucleotides: 8. CDR3 nucleotide sequence: TGTGCCAGCAGTACAGGGGGCGAAACGGGTCAGCCCCAGCATTTT. Its protein product is CASSTGGETGQPQHF.

This clone has more than one count but fewer than ten. The genes are TRBV2 and TRBJ1-6, with a tentative D call TRBD1 (5 bases). With 3 bases removed from V and 8 bases from J, the gap between germline ends came to 11 bases. This CDR3 has 14 amino acids. In germline, CDR1 is SNHLY, CDR2 FYNNEI. Here the CDR3 reads CASSEHQGYSPLHF. CDR3 DNA sequence: TGTGCCAGCAGTGAGCATCAGGGTTATTCACCCCTCCACTTT.

The gene calls are TRBV15 and TRBJ1-5, with a possible D match to TRBD1 (6 bases). The V end was cut by 2 bases, the J end by 1 base, with 12 bases between. Germline V gene data show CDR1 as LNHNV and CDR2 as YYDKDF (reference sequence). The CDR3 loop spans 16 amino acids. CDR3 nucleotide sequence: TGTGCCACCAGCAGATACAGGGAGCACAGCAATCAGCCCCAGCATTTT. Protein sequence: CATSRYREHSNQPQHF.

This clone was counted between two and nine times. V is TRBV6-1 and J is TRBJ1-2; the D is unclear. Germline values: CDR1 MNHNS, CDR2 SASEGT. V lost 3 bases to trimming and J lost 4 bases, with 3 bases between them. The CDR3 covers 11 residues. The CDR3 sequence: CASSDLYGYTF. The CDR3 DNA reads as TGTGCCAGCAGTGATCTCTATGGCTACACCTTC.

The V and J genes are TRBV15 and TRBJ1-2; 7 positions agree with TRBD1. The CDR3 runs to 17 residues. The V segment lost 5 bases and the J segment 7 bases; nucleotides outside the gene matches: 19. Germline-derived CDR1 and CDR2 are LNHNV and YYDKDF (reference sequence). CDR3 DNA: TGTGCCACCAGCGAAGGGGGCCTGTTACCACCCGCCGGTGGCTACACCTTC. It encodes CATSEGGLLPPAGGYTF.